This TCR beta chain was found in a study of response to subunit inactivated influenza vaccine. General study results and limits: After each seasonal influenza vaccination, few new T cells are recruited, the authors suggested.

Each CDR3 protein is one row after TCRdb ran MiXCR on the RT-PCR reads. This table has approximately 530,000 distinct CDR3 sequences, approximately 6.9% appearing once. This clonotype appeared many times. Its target is not known. V dropped 0 bases and J dropped 7 bases, with 7 bases sitting between them. The CDR3 spans 12 residues. In germline, CDR1 is DFQATT, CDR2 SNEGSKA (reference sequence). J is TRBJ2-1 and V is TRBV20-1; D is uncertain. The receptor was derived from a man aged 50 to 69 who received an inactivated influenza vaccine. Sample: PBMCs from blood, taken around 2 years after vaccination. In DNA form, the CDR3 reads TGCAGTGCTAGAGATCAGACGAATGAGCAGTTCTTC. This codes for CSARDQTNEQFF.